This TCR beta chain was documented in a study of blood T cell repertoires in COVID-19. Study-level background: Collection of acute and convalescent COVID-19 samples took place in the United States, Italy and Spain. The analysed material was cDNA or gDNA that came from T cells, B-cell-depleted T cells, or PBMCs.

V lost 5 bases, J lost 4 bases, and 17 bases lay in between. The CDR3 runs 15 residues. Germline CDR1 reads LNHDA; CDR2 reads SQIVND (reference sequence). Per the authors' pipeline: Amplified reference gene primers provided the basis for estimating nucleated cell counts. Data came from immunoSEQ multiplex PCR; TCRdb stores just in-frame clones and leaves some out. The V and J calls and clone size come from that table; D and trimming were worked out from the DNA. The data hold about 150,000 clones, with roughly 84% observed a single time. The sequencing sample was made of peripheral blood. This clonotype was sampled from a woman aged 45-65 years with acute or convalescent COVID-19. The chain carries TRBV19 and TRBJ2-5; D is perhaps TRBD2 (5 bases). DNA of the CDR3: TGTGCCAGTAGTGTCGCTCGCGGTGCGGGAGAGACCCAGTACTTC. This translates into CASSVARGAGETQYF.